A single sample is the source of the 25 T cell receptor beta chains below, sequenced in a study of T cell responses to AZD1222 COVID-19 vaccine. TCRdb's copy holds only in-frame clones and misses some; the assay was immunoSEQ multiplex PCR. The data contain roughly 150,000 clones, roughly 85% of them seen just once; the ten biggest clones take up around 1%. The sample in question was peripheral blood, obtained 28 days after the second AZD1222 dose. The receptors were sampled from an adult who received the AZD1222 COVID-19 vaccine.

This rearrangement joins TRBV4-3 to TRBJ2-3; D is perhaps TRBD2 (5 bases). This CDR3 has 15 amino acids. CDR1 and CDR2 from the germline V gene are LGHNA and YSLEER. The V gene lost 2 bases and the J gene lost 4 bases, with 13 bases spanning the gap. The CDR3 coding sequence is TGCGCCAGCAGCCAAAGTCGGCGGACTTCAGATACGCAGTATTTT. This translates into CASSQSRRTSDTQYF.

The genes are TRBV13 and TRBJ1-2; perhaps TRBD1 as D (5 bases). The CDR3 totals 14 residues. The germline V and J ends were trimmed by 2 bases and 4 bases, with 11 bases remaining between them. Per the germline V gene, CDR1 is PRHDT and CDR2 is FYEKMQ (reference sequence). Here the CDR3 DNA reads TGTGCCAGCAGCTTAAATACCGGGGGCTATGGCTACACCTTC. Translated, it gives CASSLNTGGYGYTF. The whole variable domain, remainder taken from reference TRBV13 and TRBJ1-2, is AAGVIQSPRHLIKEKRETATLKCYPIPRHDTVYWYQQGPGQDPQFLISFYEKMQSDKGSIPDRFSAQQFSDYHSELNMSSLELGDSALYFCASSLNTGGYGYTFGSGTRLTVV.

V gene TRBV6-2 or TRBV6-3 combines with J gene TRBJ1-6, with D maybe TRBD1 (6 bases). Trimming removed 2 bases at V and 10 bases at J, with 15 bases between. This CDR3 is 15 amino acids long. CDR1 is MNHEY and CDR2 is SVGEGT in the germline V gene. The CDR3 sequence is CASSYIAGVGSPLHF. For the CDR3, the DNA is TGTGCCAGCAGTTACATTGCAGGGGTCGGATCACCCCTCCACTTT.

The gene calls are TRBV6-1 and TRBJ2-1; tentative D call: TRBD2 (5 bases). The length of the CDR3 is 15 residues. Germline V gives CDR1 MNHNS, CDR2 SASEGT. V was cut by 2 bases and J by 3 bases, with 11 bases left in between. The chain's CDR3 is CASSEQAEIYNEQFF. CDR3 in DNA: TGTGCCAGCAGTGAACAAGCGGAGATCTACAATGAGCAGTTCTTC.

Turning to this clone: This specimen includes other DNA sequences encoding the same CDR3. The rearrangement uses TRBV9 and TRBJ2-1, with 12 bases fitting TRBD2. In germline, CDR1 is SGDLS, CDR2 YYNGEE. Trimming removed 3 bases from V and 0 bases from J; junction bases left unmatched: 7. The CDR3 covers 18 residues. CDR3 in amino acids: CASSALTSGGFSYNEQFF. Written as DNA, the CDR3 is TGTGCCAGCAGCGCCCTCACTAGCGGGGGGTTCTCCTACAATGAGCAGTTCTTC. Supplemented by reference TRBV9 and TRBJ2-1, the full variable domain reads DSGVTQTPKHLITATGQRVTLRCSPRSGDLSVYWYQQSLDQGLQFLIQYYNGEERAKGNILERFSAQQFPDLHSELNLSSLELGDSALYFCASSALTSGGFSYNEQFFGPGTRLTVL.

As concerns this clone: Given the absence of the conserved phenylalanine or tryptophan at the CDR3 end, a read error is likely. Because the CDR3's place on the DNA is in doubt, the DNA is left out and the CDR3 is given as listed by TCRdb. CDR3 amino acids: CASSSAGGRQPDI. The genes are TRBV6-2 or TRBV6-3 and TRBJ1-5. Termini included, the CDR3 measures 13 amino acids. The V gene's germline CDR1 is MNHEY and CDR2 SVGEGT.

The genes are TRBV7-8 and TRBJ1-2, with 9 nucleotides matching TRBD1. Trimming at V came to 2 bases and at J to 12 bases, leaving 10 bases not matched to a gene. The CDR3 is 14 residues long. Germline assignment: CDR1 SGHVS and CDR2 FQNEAQ. CDR3 sequence: CASSLQGQGLINTF. The CDR3 coding sequence is TGTGCCAGCAGCTTACAGGGACAGGGACTAATCAACACCTTC.

The rearrangement uses TRBV7-2 and TRBJ2-7; D gene uncertain. V lost 5 bases to trimming and J lost 7 bases, with 15 bases between them. The V gene's germline CDR1 is SGHTA and CDR2 FQGNSA. The CDR3 loop spans 13 amino acids. The CDR3 reads CASSLPAPREQYF. The CDR3 coding sequence is TGTGCCAGCAGCCTCCCCGCCCCACGTGAGCAGTACTTC.

The rearrangement uses TRBV2 and TRBJ2-1; D remains unclear. Germline V lookup: CDR1 SNHLY, CDR2 FYNNEI. Between the trimmed V and J ends, which lost 4 bases and 7 bases, there was a span of 2 bases. The CDR3 runs to 10 residues. CDR3 amino acids: CASSVNEQFF. In DNA, the CDR3 is TGTGCCAGCAGTGTTAATGAGCAGTTCTTC.

This clone has only one observation. The chain couples TRBV2 to TRBJ2-5, with 7 bases identical to TRBD2. J gave up 2 bases and V 6 bases, and 9 bases lay outside the gene matches. Per the germline V gene, CDR1 is SNHLY and CDR2 is FYNNEI. CDR3 length: 15 amino acids. CDR3 bases: TGTGCCAGCAGCGACCATCTAGCGGCACAAGAGACCCAGTACTTC. It encodes CASSDHLAAQETQYF.

The gene calls are TRBV27 and TRBJ1-6; 8 positions match TRBD1. There are 16 residues in the CDR3. CDR1 and CDR2 from the germline V gene are MNHEY and SMNVEV (reference sequence). J gave up 3 bases and V 7 bases, and 8 bases lay outside the gene matches. Here the CDR3 reads CASTLGTGIYNSPLHF. CDR3 bases: TGTGCCAGCACCCTCGGGACAGGCATCTATAATTCACCCCTCCACTTT.

The chain has TRBV19 and TRBJ1-4; D gene unclear. Trimming took 1 base from V and 10 from J, leaving 10 bases between them. Per germline, CDR1 LNHDA and CDR2 SQIVND (reference sequence). The CDR3 consists of 13 residues. The CDR3 coding sequence is TGTGCCAGTAGTATAGCCTTTATTGGAAAACTGTTTTTT. Protein product: CASSIAFIGKLFF.

CDR3: CASSTGARSYEQYF. Written as DNA, the CDR3 is TGTGCCAGTAGTACAGGGGCCCGGAGCTACGAGCAGTACTTC. The rearrangement links TRBV19 to TRBJ2-7; possible D gene TRBD1, 6 bases. V was clipped by 4 bases and J by 3 bases, with 13 bases between them. The V gene's germline CDR1 is LNHDA and CDR2 SQIVND (reference sequence). This CDR3 comprises 14 residues.

The V call is TRBV10-3, the J call TRBJ1-1, with a possible D match to TRBD1 (5 bases). Germline values: CDR1 ENHRY, CDR2 SYGVKD. Trimming left V 2 bases short and J 2 bases short, with 12 bases between. CDR3 length equals 15 residues. CDR3 region: CAISENSQGNTEAFF. CDR3 sequence (DNA): TGTGCCATCAGTGAGAACTCGCAGGGAAACACTGAAGCTTTCTTT.

V gene TRBV6-1 combines with J gene TRBJ1-2; no clear D gene. This CDR3 has 15 amino acids. The germline V and J ends were trimmed by 0 bases and 4 bases, with 12 bases remaining between them. Germline assignment: CDR1 MNHNS and CDR2 SASEGT. CDR3 protein: CASSEASANSYGYTF. CDR3 DNA sequence: TGTGCCAGCAGTGAAGCGTCAGCGAACTCCTATGGCTACACCTTC.

This clone was picked up a small number of times. The gene calls are TRBV4-2 and TRBJ2-7; 7 nucleotides line up with TRBD1. Trimming removed 1 base from V and 4 bases from J; junction bases left unmatched: 7. Germline-derived CDR1 and CDR2 are LGHNA and YNFKEQ. This CDR3 region has 15 residues. CDR3 residues: CASSQGGTALYEQYF. CDR3 bases: TGTGCCAGCAGCCAAGGTGGGACAGCACTTTACGAGCAGTACTTC.

This sequence joins TRBV27 and TRBJ2-7; 9 positions agree with TRBD1. V dropped 5 bases and J dropped 0; count of bases not matched to a gene: 5. This CDR3 is 15 amino acids long. CDR1 is MNHEY and CDR2 is SMNVEV in the germline V gene (reference sequence). Here the CDR3 DNA reads TGTGCCAGCAGTCGGACAGGGGTCAGCTCCTACGAGCAGTACTTC. This encodes CASSRTGVSSYEQYF.

The chain employs TRBV6-5 and TRBJ2-2; 7 nucleotides line up with TRBD1. The germline V gene encodes CDR1 MNHEY and CDR2 SVGAGI. The CDR3 consists of 12 residues. V gave up 4 bases and J gave up 12 bases; unmatched junction bases: 5. CDR3 region: CASSSNRGKLFF. The CDR3 region has the DNA TGTGCCAGCAGTTCAAACAGGGGCAAGCTGTTTTTT.

This chain joins TRBV11-2 and TRBJ1-3, with 10 bases aligning to TRBD1. The germline gives CDR1 SGHAT, CDR2 FQNNGV. V lost 6 bases, J lost 0 bases, and 5 bases stayed unmatched. This CDR3 spans 16 amino acids. CDR3 residues: CASRGQGILSGNTIYF. The CDR3, as DNA: TGTGCCAGCAGGGGACAGGGGATCCTCTCTGGAAACACCATATATTTT.

The chain uses TRBV7-8 and TRBJ2-7; D is uncertain. The V gene lost 5 bases and the J gene lost 2 bases, with 4 bases spanning the gap. CDR3 length equals 11 residues. The germline gives CDR1 SGHVS, CDR2 FQNEAQ. The CDR3 sequence is CASSLTYEQYF. In DNA, the CDR3 is TGTGCCAGCAGCCTGACCTACGAGCAGTACTTC.

This chain uses TRBV11-2 with TRBJ2-3; tentative D call: TRBD2 (7 bases). This CDR3 is 16 amino acids long. Germline values: CDR1 SGHAT, CDR2 FQNNGV. V lost 8 bases to trimming and J lost 2 bases, with 20 bases between them. CDR3 bases: TGTGCCAGCCTTTGGGGCCCGGGGGGCCCCACAGATACGCAGTATTTT. Protein sequence: CASLWGPGGPTDTQYF.

This chain uses TRBV10-3 with TRBJ2-1, with D tentatively TRBD1 (5 bases). Between the trimmed V and J ends, which lost 6 bases and 4 bases, there was a span of 13 bases. CDR1 ENHRY and CDR2 SYGVKD come from the germline V gene. CDR3 length: 14 residues. The CDR3 is CAIRYSDTYNEQFF. In nucleotides, the CDR3 is TGTGCCATCAGATATTCGGACACTTACAATGAGCAGTTCTTC.

This clone was seen a few times. V and J are TRBV11-1 and TRBJ1-1; possible D gene TRBD1, 6 bases. CDR3 length: 16 amino acids. CDR1 is SGHAT, CDR2 FQDESV, per germline (reference sequence). Trimming removed 5 bases from V and 4 bases from J, with 20 bases in between. For the CDR3, the DNA is TGTGCCAGCAGCCCTAAAGGCAGGGACACAGTCACTGAAGCTTTCTTT. Translating it yields CASSPKGRDTVTEAFF. Drawing the rest from reference TRBV11-1 and TRBJ1-1, the complete variable domain is EAEVAQSPRYKITEKSQAVAFWCDPISGHATLYWYRQILGQGPELLVQFQDESVVDDSQLPKDRFSAERLKGVDSTLKIQPAELGDSAMYLCASSPKGRDTVTEAFFGQGTRLTVV.

This clone came up a few times. This chain connects TRBV6-1 to TRBJ1-1, with D possibly TRBD1 on 5 matching bases. Germline CDR1 is MNHNS and CDR2 is SASEGT. The CDR3 sequence is 15 residues long. The V end lost 1 base, the J end lost 1 base, and 10 bases lay between the germline ends. CDR3 loop: CASSEEAGWNTEAFF. The CDR3 coding sequence is TGTGCCAGCAGTGAAGAGGCAGGGTGGAACACTGAAGCTTTCTTT.

This sequence joins TRBV5-1 and TRBJ1-1, with a weak D call TRBD1 (5 bases). The CDR3 is 14 residues long. Germline values: CDR1 SGHRS, CDR2 YFSETQ. The V and J ends lost 8 bases and 1 base respectively, with 15 bases between them. CDR3 DNA sequence: TGCGCCAGTTTTCCCCCGGGGCCGAACACTGAAGCTTTCTTT. It translates to CASFPPGPNTEAFF.